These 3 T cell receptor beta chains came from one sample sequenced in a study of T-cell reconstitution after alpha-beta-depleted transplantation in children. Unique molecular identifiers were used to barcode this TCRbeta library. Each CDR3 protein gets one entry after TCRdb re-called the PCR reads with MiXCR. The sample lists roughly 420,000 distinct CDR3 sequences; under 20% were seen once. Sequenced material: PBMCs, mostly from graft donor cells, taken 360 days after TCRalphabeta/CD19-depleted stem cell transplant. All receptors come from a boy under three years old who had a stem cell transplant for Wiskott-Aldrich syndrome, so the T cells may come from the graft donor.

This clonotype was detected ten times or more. The CDR3 DNA reads as TGCGCCAGCAGCTTGGTGTACACAGATACGCAGTATTTT. It translates to CASSLVYTDTQYF. J is TRBJ2-3 and V is TRBV5-1; no definite D call. Deletions cut 0 bases from V and 2 bases from J, with 4 bases between. This CDR3 region has 13 residues. The germline gives CDR1 SGHRS, CDR2 YFSETQ.

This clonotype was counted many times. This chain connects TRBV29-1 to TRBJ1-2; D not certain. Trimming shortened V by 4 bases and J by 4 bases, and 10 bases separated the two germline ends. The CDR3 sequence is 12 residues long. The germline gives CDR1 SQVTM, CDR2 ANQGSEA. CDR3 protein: CSVAPDSYGYTF. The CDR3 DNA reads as TGCAGCGTTGCCCCAGATAGCTATGGCTACACCTTC.

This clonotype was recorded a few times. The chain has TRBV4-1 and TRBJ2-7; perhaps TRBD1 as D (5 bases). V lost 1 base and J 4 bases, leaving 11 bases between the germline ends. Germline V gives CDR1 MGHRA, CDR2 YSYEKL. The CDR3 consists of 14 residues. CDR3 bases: TGCGCCAGCAGCCAAGGGCCCAGGGATTACGAGCAGTACTTC. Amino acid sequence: CASSQGPRDYEQYF.